Only a few counts were recorded for the clone carrying this TCR beta chain. TCRdb called the reads again in MiXCR, with one record for every CDR3 protein. The repertoire holds around 300,000 distinct CDR3 sequences, around 9.5% seen once, with about 4.5% in the top ten. This CDR3 region has 14 residues. V gave up 8 bases and J gave up 8 bases; unmatched junction bases: 12. From germline, CDR1 is LNHDA and CDR2 SQIVND (reference sequence). The sample comes from a study of T cell repertoires in cytomegalovirus infection. Study-wide background: Carrying CMV and the relevant HLA type showed in public TCR beta signatures.

The chain couples TRBV19 to TRBJ2-3; 8 bases align to TRBD1. Sequencing input: PBMCs. The receptor's source is a human donor in good health (CMV status not recorded). Some clones in this sample may be carry-over from other donors' samples. The CDR3 protein is CASGDRGILGTQYF. Written as DNA, the CDR3 is TGTGCCAGTGGCGACAGGGGCATATTGGGTACGCAGTATTTT.